The 8 T cell receptor beta chains listed next were all sequenced from one sample in a study of T cell changes during pregnancy in multiple sclerosis. Sequencing was performed with immunoSEQ multiplex PCR; in TCRdb, only in-frame clones are kept and a portion is missing. The sample gives about 64,000 clones, roughly 88% of which show up once; 1% to 1.5% is in the top ten. The input for sequencing was peripheral blood, taken in the second trimester of pregnancy. The receptor set was obtained from a female donor with multiple sclerosis, enrolled in a pregnancy study.

The chain links TRBV6-1 to TRBJ2-3; 7 bases map to TRBD1. V lost 4 bases to trimming and J lost 1 base; unmatched junction nucleotides: 8. The CDR3 has 16 residues. Germline assignment: CDR1 MNHNS and CDR2 SASEGT. This chain's CDR3 is CASSARQGHRTDTQYF. The CDR3 coding sequence is TGTGCCAGCAGTGCCAGACAGGGACACCGCACAGATACGCAGTATTTT.

This chain joins TRBV6-6 and TRBJ2-1, with D possibly matching TRBD2 (5 bases). Trimming removed 0 bases from V and 4 bases from J, with 7 bases in between. CDR3 length: 14 residues. Germline V lookup: CDR1 MNHNY, CDR2 SVGAGI (reference sequence). The CDR3 nucleotides read TGTGCCAGCAGTTACTCGAGGGTATACAATGAGCAGTTCTTC. It codes for CASSYSRVYNEQFF.

This clone was counted a single time. The junction and the germline gene differ at one end; a read error may be behind it. CDR3 region: CASSLTPGQGFTEAFF. Here the CDR3 DNA reads TGTGCCAGCAGCCTAACACCGGGACAGGGATTTACTGAAGCTTTCTTT. V is TRBV7-3 and J is TRBJ1-1; 9 bases fit TRBD1. The V gene's germline CDR1 is SGHTA and CDR2 FQGTGA. CDR3 size: 16 residues.

This clone was detected only once. The CDR3 sequence: CASTLSSGTGELFF. The DNA of the CDR3 is TGTGCCAGCACCCTATCGAGCGGGACCGGGGAGCTGTTTTTT. This chain joins TRBV11-2 and TRBJ2-2, with D possibly matching TRBD2 (6 bases). The V and J ends lost 7 bases and 5 bases respectively, with 14 bases between them. Germline lookup yields CDR1 SGHAT and CDR2 FQNNGV. This CDR3 region has 14 residues.

V is TRBV5-1 and J is TRBJ2-2, with 9 nucleotides matching TRBD1. The CDR3 runs 15 residues. V shed 3 bases and J 3 bases; nucleotides not matched to a gene: 3. Per germline, CDR1 SGHRS and CDR2 YFSETQ. In nucleotides, the CDR3 is TGCGCCAGCAGCTACAGGGGGCCGGACACCGGGGAGCTGTTTTTT. It is translated as CASSYRGPDTGELFF.

The rearrangement uses TRBV18 and TRBJ1-3; D is unresolved. The CDR3 runs 15 residues. Trimming took 1 base from V and 4 from J, leaving 11 bases between them. CDR1 and CDR2 from the germline V gene are KGHSH and LQKENI. The CDR3 is CASSPQQVGGNTIYF. CDR3 nucleotides: TGTGCCAGCTCACCACAGCAGGTTGGGGGAAACACCATATATTTT.

The chain joins TRBV2 to TRBJ2-2; D may be TRBD1 (5 bases). CDR3 length: 14 residues. CDR1 and CDR2 from the germline V gene are SNHLY and FYNNEI. Trimming stripped 8 bases from V and 2 bases from J, with 12 bases between. The CDR3 DNA is TGTGCCAGCGAAAAGGGGATTAACACCGGGGAGCTGTTTTTT. Amino acid sequence: CASEKGINTGELFF.

This chain joins TRBV10-3 and TRBJ1-1, with TRBD1 identical over 7 bases. V was clipped by 4 bases and J by 0 bases; unmatched bases: 5. The CDR3 is 15 amino acids. The germline CDR1 and CDR2 sequences are ENHRY and SYGVKD. The CDR3 reads CAISATTGLNTEAFF. CDR3 coding DNA: TGTGCCATCAGTGCGACGACAGGGTTGAACACTGAAGCTTTCTTT.